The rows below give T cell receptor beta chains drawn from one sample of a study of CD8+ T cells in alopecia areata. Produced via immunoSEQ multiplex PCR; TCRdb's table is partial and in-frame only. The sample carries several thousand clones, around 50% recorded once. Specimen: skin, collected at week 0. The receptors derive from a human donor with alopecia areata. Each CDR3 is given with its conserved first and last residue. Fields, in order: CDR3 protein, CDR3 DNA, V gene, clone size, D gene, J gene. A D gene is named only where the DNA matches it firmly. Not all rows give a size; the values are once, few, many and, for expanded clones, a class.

CDR3 protein: CASSLDSNNYGYTF
CDR3 DNA: TGCGCCAGCAGCTTGGATAGCAATAACTATGGCTACACCTTC
V gene: TRBV5-1
clone size: NA
D gene: NA
J gene: TRBJ1-2

CDR3 protein: CASSRDRGLQPQHF
CDR3 DNA: TGTGCCAGCAGCCGGGACAGGGGGCTTCAGCCCCAGCATTTT
V gene: TRBV6-5
clone size: few
D gene: TRBD1
J gene: TRBJ1-5

CDR3 protein: CASSPWASGGDTQYF
CDR3 DNA: TGTGCCAGCTCACCCTGGGCTAGCGGTGGGGATACGCAGTATTTT
V gene: TRBV6-5
clone size: NA
D gene: TRBD2
J gene: TRBJ2-3

CDR3 protein: CASSFRRLANYGYTF
CDR3 DNA: TGTGCCAGCAGCTTCAGGAGGTTGGCCAACTATGGCTACACCTTC
V gene: TRBV5-6
clone size: NA
D gene: NA
J gene: TRBJ1-2

CDR3 protein: CASSLSSHHTDTQYF
CDR3 DNA: TGTGCCAGCAGCCTCAGTTCCCACCACACAGATACGCAGTATTTT
V gene: TRBV7-6
clone size: few
D gene: NA
J gene: TRBJ2-3

CDR3 protein: CASSPWDKIRSYNSPLHF
CDR3 DNA: TGTGCCAGCAGCCCTTGGGACAAAATAAGATCCTATAATTCACCCCTCCACTTT
V gene: TRBV27
clone size: NA
D gene: NA
J gene: TRBJ1-6

CDR3 protein: CASRKYGAGEDEQYF
CDR3 DNA: TGTGCCAGCAGGAAGTATGGAGCGGGAGAGGACGAGCAGTACTTC
V gene: TRBV11-2
clone size: few
D gene: TRBD2
J gene: TRBJ2-7

CDR3 protein: CASSWGLEADTQYF
CDR3 DNA: TGTGCCAGCAGTTGGGGACTAGAGGCAGATACGCAGTATTTT
V gene: TRBV6-6
clone size: NA
D gene: TRBD2
J gene: TRBJ2-3

CDR3 protein: CASSPTHLGGGPVSYNEQFF
CDR3 DNA: TGTGCCAGCAGCCCAACCCATCTCGGGGGAGGGCCAGTCTCCTACAATGAGCAGTTCTTC
V gene: TRBV27
clone size: NA
D gene: TRBD2
J gene: TRBJ2-1

CDR3 protein: CASSLPGANTDTQYF
CDR3 DNA: TGTGCCAGCAGCTTGCCGGGGGCAAATACAGATACGCAGTATTTT
V gene: TRBV5-6
clone size: NA
D gene: NA
J gene: TRBJ2-3

CDR3 protein: CASSRARDSMDYEQYF
CDR3 DNA: TGCGCCAGCAGCCGGGCTCGGGACAGCATGGACTACGAGCAGTACTTC
V gene: TRBV4-1
clone size: NA
D gene: TRBD1
J gene: TRBJ2-7

CDR3 protein: CASSHSGDYGYTF
CDR3 DNA: TGTGCCAGCAGCCATTCAGGCGATTATGGCTACACCTTC
V gene: TRBV6-1
clone size: NA
D gene: NA
J gene: TRBJ1-2

CDR3 protein: CASTFRARGDGYTF
CDR3 DNA: TGTGCCAGCACCTTTCGGGCGCGGGGCGATGGCTACACCTTC
V gene: TRBV11-1
clone size: NA
D gene: NA
J gene: TRBJ1-2

CDR3 protein: CASSVGQGNYGYTF
CDR3 DNA: TGTGCCAGCAGCGTAGGACAGGGGAACTATGGCTACACCTTC
V gene: TRBV9
clone size: NA
D gene: TRBD1
J gene: TRBJ1-2

CDR3 protein: CATSSRDRPYNEQFF
CDR3 DNA: TGTGCCACCAGCTCTAGGGACAGACCCTACAATGAGCAGTTCTTC
V gene: TRBV15
clone size: few
D gene: TRBD1
J gene: TRBJ2-1

CDR3 protein: CSVVFGQVLSLDYEQYF
CDR3 DNA: TGCAGCGTTGTCTTCGGGCAGGTCCTTTCCCTTGACTACGAGCAGTACTTC
V gene: TRBV29-1
clone size: NA
D gene: NA
J gene: TRBJ2-7

CDR3 protein: CASSVTGARSNEQFF
CDR3 DNA: TGTGCCAGCAGCGTTACCGGGGCTAGGTCCAATGAGCAGTTCTTC
V gene: TRBV7-3
clone size: few
D gene: NA
J gene: TRBJ2-1

CDR3 protein: CASSPQTGRPFVKLFF
CDR3 DNA: TGTGCCAGCTCACCTCAAACGGGACGGCCTTTTGTAAAGCTGTTTTTT
V gene: TRBV18
clone size: NA
D gene: NA
J gene: TRBJ2-2

CDR3 protein: CANGDRPRGETQYF
CDR3 DNA: TGTGCCAACGGGGACAGACCTCGTGGAGAGACCCAGTACTTC
V gene: TRBV2
clone size: NA
D gene: TRBD1
J gene: TRBJ2-5

CDR3 protein: CASSPGTGVVGELFF
CDR3 DNA: TGTGCCAGCAGCCCCGGGACAGGGGTGGTCGGGGAGCTGTTTTTT
V gene: TRBV11-2
clone size: NA
D gene: TRBD1
J gene: TRBJ2-2

CDR3 protein: CASSQGDSEETQYF
CDR3 DNA: TGTGCCAGCAGCCAAGGGGACAGTGAAGAGACCCAGTACTTC
V gene: TRBV4-1
clone size: few
D gene: TRBD1
J gene: TRBJ2-5

CDR3 protein: CASSLGYSTEAFF
CDR3 DNA: TGTGCCAGCAGTTTGGGGTATAGCACTGAAGCTTTCTTT
V gene: TRBV27
clone size: NA
D gene: NA
J gene: TRBJ1-1

CDR3 protein: CASSPQAGSGNTIYF
CDR3 DNA: TGTGCCAGCAGCCCCCAGGCAGGGTCTGGAAACACCATATATTTT
V gene: TRBV9
clone size: NA
D gene: NA
J gene: TRBJ1-3

CDR3 protein: CASSYSSGSSSDTQYF
CDR3 DNA: TGTGCCAGCAGTTACTCGAGCGGGAGTAGCTCAGATACGCAGTATTTT
V gene: TRBV6-6
clone size: few
D gene: TRBD2
J gene: TRBJ2-3

CDR3 protein: CSVEVGRGSGNTGELFF
CDR3 DNA: TGCAGCGTTGAAGTCGGCAGGGGTAGTGGGAACACCGGGGAGCTGTTTTTT
V gene: TRBV29-1
clone size: few
D gene: NA
J gene: TRBJ2-2

CDR3 protein: CASHGADGTDTQYF
CDR3 DNA: TGTGCCAGTCATGGGGCGGACGGGACAGATACGCAGTATTTT
V gene: TRBV19
clone size: once
D gene: NA
J gene: TRBJ2-3

CDR3 protein: CAWSVISAQETQYF
CDR3 DNA: TGTGCCTGGAGTGTAATAAGCGCCCAAGAGACCCAGTACTTC
V gene: TRBV30
clone size: NA
D gene: NA
J gene: TRBJ2-5

CDR3 protein: CASSIGAGGSKNIQYF
CDR3 DNA: TGTGCCAGTAGTATCGGGGCGGGAGGATCAAAAAACATTCAGTACTTC
V gene: TRBV19
clone size: NA
D gene: TRBD2
J gene: TRBJ2-4

CDR3 protein: CAVKGVGNTEAFF
CDR3 DNA: TGTGCCGTAAAGGGGGTTGGGAACACTGAAGCTTTCTTT
V gene: TRBV6-5
clone size: NA
D gene: NA
J gene: TRBJ1-1

CDR3 protein: CASSAGTGTGELFF
CDR3 DNA: TGTGCCAGCAGCGCCGGGACAGGAACCGGGGAGCTGTTTTTT
V gene: TRBV5-4
clone size: NA
D gene: TRBD1
J gene: TRBJ2-2

CDR3 protein: CAHATSGRMYNEQFF
CDR3 DNA: TGTGCCCACGCGACTAGCGGGAGGATGTACAATGAGCAGTTCTTC
V gene: TRBV28
clone size: NA
D gene: TRBD2
J gene: TRBJ2-1

CDR3 protein: CASSRGEYGNEQFF
CDR3 DNA: TGTGCCAGCAGCAGGGGTGAATACGGGAATGAGCAGTTCTTC
V gene: TRBV11-3
clone size: NA
D gene: NA
J gene: TRBJ2-1

CDR3 protein: CASSVESGTYEQYF
CDR3 DNA: TGTGCCAGCAGCGTAGAGTCAGGAACGTACGAGCAGTACTTC
V gene: TRBV9
clone size: NA
D gene: NA
J gene: TRBJ2-7

CDR3 protein: CASSYQRNPPDTQYF
CDR3 DNA: TGTGCCAGCAGTTACCAGAGAAACCCCCCAGATACGCAGTATTTT
V gene: TRBV6-5
clone size: NA
D gene: NA
J gene: TRBJ2-3

CDR3 protein: CASSDEIGYTF
CDR3 DNA: TGCGCCAGCAGTGATGAAATTGGCTACACCTTC
V gene: TRBV5-1
clone size: NA
D gene: NA
J gene: TRBJ1-2

CDR3 protein: CASSRTSGSDGTQYF
CDR3 DNA: TGTGCCAGTAGTAGAACTAGCGGGAGTGATGGTACGCAGTATTTT
V gene: TRBV19
clone size: NA
D gene: TRBD2
J gene: TRBJ2-3

CDR3 protein: CASSQDRGLAGYNEQFF
CDR3 DNA: TGCGCCAGCAGCCAAGATCGGGGGCTAGCGGGGTACAATGAGCAGTTCTTC
V gene: TRBV4-3
clone size: NA
D gene: TRBD2
J gene: TRBJ2-1

CDR3 protein: CASSPDKATDTQYF
CDR3 DNA: TGTGCCAGCAGCCCCGACAAGGCCACAGATACGCAGTATTTT
V gene: TRBV6-4
clone size: once
D gene: NA
J gene: TRBJ2-3

CDR3 protein: CASRPPLVRNTDTQYF
CDR3 DNA: TGTGCCAGCAGGCCCCCCTTGGTTCGGAACACAGATACGCAGTATTTT
V gene: TRBV7-9
clone size: few
D gene: NA
J gene: TRBJ2-3

CDR3 protein: CAKKSYNEQFF
CDR3 DNA: TGTGCTAAAAAGTCCTACAATGAGCAGTTCTTC
V gene: TRBV2
clone size: NA
D gene: NA
J gene: TRBJ2-1

CDR3 protein: CASMGAYQETQYF
CDR3 DNA: TGTGCCAGTATGGGGGCTTACCAAGAGACCCAGTACTTC
V gene: TRBV19
clone size: NA
D gene: NA
J gene: TRBJ2-5